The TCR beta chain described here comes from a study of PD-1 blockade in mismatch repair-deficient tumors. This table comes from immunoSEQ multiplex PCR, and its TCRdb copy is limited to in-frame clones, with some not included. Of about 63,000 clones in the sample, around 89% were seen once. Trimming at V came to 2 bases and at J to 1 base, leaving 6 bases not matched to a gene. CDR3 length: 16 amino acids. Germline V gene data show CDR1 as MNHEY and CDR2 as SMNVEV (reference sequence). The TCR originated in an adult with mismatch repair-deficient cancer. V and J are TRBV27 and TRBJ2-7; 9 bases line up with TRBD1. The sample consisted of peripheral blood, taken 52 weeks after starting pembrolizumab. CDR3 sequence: CASSLVGGQGSYEQYF. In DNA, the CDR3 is TGTGCCAGCAGTTTAGTTGGGGGACAGGGATCCTACGAGCAGTACTTC.